This T cell receptor (beta chain) is drawn from a study of shared clonotypes between healthy human individuals. For the study at large: A couple of women and three men aged 18 to 49 made up the donors. Study-level points and caveats: Between a handful of donors, naive CD4 clonotypes were shared at a level of about 5%.

Germline loops: CDR1 SGHRS, CDR2 YFSETQ. The V segment lost 2 bases and the J segment 4 bases; nucleotides outside the gene matches: 4. The CDR3 consists of 14 residues. The table came from immunoSEQ multiplex PCR; TCRdb's copy has only in-frame clones and leaves some out. The sample contains 1.4 million or so clones, approximately 98.5% of which appear only once. Note on this clone: Its cognate antigen is unknown.

The chain uses TRBV5-1 and TRBJ1-1, with 8 bases that match TRBD1. Source material: naive CD4+ T cells sorted from blood. Subset defined: CD45RA+ positively selected. The TCR originated in a man aged 25 to 45 in good health. CDR3 DNA sequence: TGCGCCAGCAGCTTCGGAACAGGGGGCACTGAAGCTTTCTTT. This translates into CASSFGTGGTEAFF.